The text below deals with one T cell receptor (beta chain). This record comes from a study of blood T cells in healthy people across ages. Through a sample-barcoded 5' primer and a J-beta primer mix, a second PCR was run for roughly 6 to 11 cycles. TCRdb reanalysed the 5' RACE reads using MiXCR and keeps one entry per CDR3 protein. The sample lists under 950,000 distinct CDR3 sequences; 20% to 25% were seen once. This sequence was found in a man aged 65 to 79 in good health. Sequencing input: blood.

CDR3 DNA sequence: TGCAGCGTTGAGCGTAGGGCAGGGACCTATGAGCAGTTCTTC. Protein: CSVERRAGTYEQFF. V and J are TRBV29-1 and TRBJ2-1; D is possibly TRBD1 or TRBD2 (5 bases each). The V gene lost 3 bases and the J gene lost 8 bases, with 17 bases spanning the gap. The V gene's germline CDR1 is SQVTM and CDR2 ANQGSEA. The CDR3 contains 14 residues.